The 15 T cell receptor beta chains listed next were all sequenced from one sample in a study of shared clonotypes between healthy human individuals. CD45RO negativity and positive selection for CCR7 defined naive CD8 cells, a population that excluded terminally differentiated effector memory CD45RA+ cells. The table came from immunoSEQ multiplex PCR; TCRdb's copy has only in-frame clones and leaves some out. The sample shows about 610,000 clones, approximately 96% of them seen only once. Sequencing input: naive CD8+ T cells sorted from blood. These receptor sequences come from a young woman in good health.

The CDR3 loop reads CASSLALVDDTQYF. In nucleotides, the CDR3 is TGCGCCAGCAGCTTGGCTCTAGTGGATGATACGCAGTATTTT. This sequence joins TRBV5-1 and TRBJ2-3; the D is unclear. Germline lookup yields CDR1 SGHRS and CDR2 YFSETQ. Deletions cut 0 bases from V and 6 bases from J, with 11 bases between. The CDR3 is 14 residues long.

The V and J genes are TRBV9 and TRBJ1-4; possibly TRBD1 for D (6 bases). The CDR3 spans 14 residues. Germline V lookup: CDR1 SGDLS, CDR2 YYNGEE. Trimming took off 7 bases at V and 3 bases at J, with 13 bases between the two ends. CDR3 coding DNA: TGTGCCAGCGGTACAGGGCTGGCTAATGAAAAACTGTTTTTT. Amino acid sequence: CASGTGLANEKLFF.

This chain links TRBV6-5 with TRBJ2-3; unclear D gene. CDR1 is MNHEY, CDR2 SVGAGI, per germline. Trimming took off 6 bases at V and 4 bases at J, with 17 bases between the two ends. This CDR3 has 15 amino acids. CDR3 nucleotides: TGTGCCAGCAGCACTATCCCATCGGTGGCAGATACGCAGTATTTT. Its protein is CASSTIPSVADTQYF.

This clone was seen a single time. J is TRBJ2-3 and V is TRBV28; D gene unclear. The germline V gene encodes CDR1 MDHEN and CDR2 SYDVKM. This CDR3 spans 14 amino acids. V dropped 2 bases and J dropped 6 bases, with 12 bases sitting between them. This CDR3 is CASSLERAEDTQYF. The CDR3 DNA is TGTGCCAGCAGTTTAGAAAGGGCCGAGGATACGCAGTATTTT.

The chain couples TRBV28 to TRBJ1-4; D might be TRBD1 (6 bases). Germline V gene sequence: CDR1 MDHEN, CDR2 SYDVKM. The CDR3 consists of 15 residues. Trimming took off 6 bases at V and 5 bases at J, with 16 bases between the two ends. The CDR3 DNA is TGTGCCAGCAGGCCTCCGGGACAAGGAAATGAAAAACTGTTTTTT. Encoded protein: CASRPPGQGNEKLFF.

This chain links TRBV9 with TRBJ1-1, with D maybe TRBD1 (6 bases). V lost 3 bases, J lost 7 bases, and 19 bases lay in between. There are 15 residues in the CDR3. Germline-derived CDR1 and CDR2 are SGDLS and YYNGEE. The CDR3 spells CASSAIRDTRVEAFF. Here the CDR3 DNA reads TGTGCCAGCAGCGCGATCCGGGACACGAGGGTTGAAGCTTTCTTT.

The chain combines TRBV28 with TRBJ2-2; the match to TRBD2 covers 14 bases. The V and J ends lost 2 bases and 2 bases, in that order; junction bases with no gene match: 4. The CDR3 loop spans 18 amino acids. Germline V gene lookup returns CDR1 MDHEN and CDR2 SYDVKM. The CDR3 nucleotides read TGTGCCAGCAGTTTACTGGGACTAGCGGGAGTAAACACCGGGGAGCTGTTTTTT. Its translation: CASSLLGLAGVNTGELFF.

The sample holds one count of this clone. The rearrangement uses TRBV15 and TRBJ2-7, with D hard to call. Germline V lookup: CDR1 LNHNV, CDR2 YYDKDF (reference sequence). Trimming removed 0 bases from V and 5 bases from J, with 8 bases in between. This CDR3 is 13 amino acids long. The CDR3 DNA is TGTGCCACCAGCAGAGAGTCTGGGCACGAGCAGTACTTC. Protein sequence: CATSRESGHEQYF.

The chain carries TRBV27 and TRBJ2-7; TRBD2 agrees at 7 bases. Germline CDR1 MNHEY, CDR2 SMNVEV (reference sequence). After removal of 6 bases from V and 6 bases from J, the junction contained 8 bases not matched to a gene. The CDR3 consists of 13 residues. The CDR3 nucleotides are TGTGCCAGCAGAGAGATCGGGGAGGGCGAGCAGTACTTC. It codes for CASREIGEGEQYF.

This clone has just one count. The chain recombines TRBV2 with TRBJ1-2; D call uncertain. Germline V lookup: CDR1 SNHLY, CDR2 FYNNEI. This CDR3 contains 13 residues. Trimming cost V 4 bases and J 0 bases, with 6 bases left between them. The chain's CDR3 is CASSVTANYGYTF. The CDR3 DNA is TGTGCCAGCAGTGTTACCGCTAACTATGGCTACACCTTC.

The J gene is TRBJ2-2, the V gene TRBV9, with D possibly matching TRBD2 (6 bases). Germline CDR1 SGDLS, CDR2 YYNGEE. This CDR3 region has 12 residues. The V and J ends lost 7 bases and 6 bases respectively, with 10 bases between them. The CDR3 region is CASGTPPGELFF. DNA of the CDR3: TGTGCCAGCGGGACTCCCCCCGGGGAGCTGTTTTTT.

The chain uses TRBV18 and TRBJ2-5; 9 nucleotides line up with TRBD1. Germline V lookup: CDR1 KGHSH, CDR2 LQKENI. J gave up 0 bases and V 3 bases, and 17 bases lay outside the gene matches. There are 20 residues in the CDR3. The CDR3 DNA is TGTGCCAGCTCACCCACACGGGGGACCGGACAGGGGAAATACCAAGAGACCCAGTACTTC. This gives the protein CASSPTRGTGQGKYQETQYF.

In regard to this clone: This sample also contains other DNA sequences that code for the same CDR3. The chain links TRBV5-8 to TRBJ1-5; D not certain. Germline-derived CDR1 and CDR2 are SGHTS and YDEGEE. The CDR3 length is 11 residues. The V gene lost 0 bases and the J gene lost 6 bases, with 1 base spanning the gap. The CDR3 DNA reads TGTGCCAGCAGCTTGGGTCAGCCCCAGCATTTT. This codes for CASSLGQPQHF.

The chain carries TRBV9 and TRBJ1-1; the D is unclear. Germline V CDR1 and CDR2: SGDLS, YYNGEE. The CDR3 is 14 residues long. V was clipped by 0 bases and J by 5 bases, with 11 bases between them. The DNA for the CDR3 is TGTGCCAGCAGCGTAGGGAACGGCAATACTGAAGCTTTCTTT. Amino acid sequence: CASSVGNGNTEAFF.

This rearrangement joins TRBV27 to TRBJ1-1; D unclear. V lost 3 bases and J lost 0, with 17 bases in between. CDR3 length equals 17 residues. Germline V gene data show CDR1 as MNHEY and CDR2 as SMNVEV (reference sequence). Written as DNA, the CDR3 is TGTGCCAGCAGTTTTGGCGGTCCCCCGGGGATGAACACTGAAGCTTTCTTT. This encodes CASSFGGPPGMNTEAFF.